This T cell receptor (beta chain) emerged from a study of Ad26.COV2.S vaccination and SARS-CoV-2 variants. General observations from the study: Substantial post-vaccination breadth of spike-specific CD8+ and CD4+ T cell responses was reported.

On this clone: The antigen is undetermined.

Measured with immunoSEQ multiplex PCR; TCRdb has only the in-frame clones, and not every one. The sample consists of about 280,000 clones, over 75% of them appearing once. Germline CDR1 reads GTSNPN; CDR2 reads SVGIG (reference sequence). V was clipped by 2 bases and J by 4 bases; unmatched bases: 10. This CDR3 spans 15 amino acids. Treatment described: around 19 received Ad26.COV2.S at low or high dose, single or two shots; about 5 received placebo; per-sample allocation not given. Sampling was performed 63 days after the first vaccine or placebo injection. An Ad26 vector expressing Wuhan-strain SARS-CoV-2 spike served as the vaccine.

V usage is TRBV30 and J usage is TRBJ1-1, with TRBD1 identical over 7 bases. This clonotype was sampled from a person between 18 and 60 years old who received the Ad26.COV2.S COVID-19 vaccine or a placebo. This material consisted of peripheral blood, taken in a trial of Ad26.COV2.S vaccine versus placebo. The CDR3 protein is CAWSTGTAWGTEAFF. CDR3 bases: TGTGCCTGGAGTACGGGGACAGCTTGGGGCACTGAAGCTTTCTTT. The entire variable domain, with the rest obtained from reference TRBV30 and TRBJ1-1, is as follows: SQTIHQWPATLVQPVGSPLSLECTVEGTSNPNLYWYRQAAGRGLQLLFYSVGIGQISSEVPQNLSASRPQDRQFILSSKKLLLSDSGFYLCAWSTGTAWGTEAFFGQGTRLTVV.